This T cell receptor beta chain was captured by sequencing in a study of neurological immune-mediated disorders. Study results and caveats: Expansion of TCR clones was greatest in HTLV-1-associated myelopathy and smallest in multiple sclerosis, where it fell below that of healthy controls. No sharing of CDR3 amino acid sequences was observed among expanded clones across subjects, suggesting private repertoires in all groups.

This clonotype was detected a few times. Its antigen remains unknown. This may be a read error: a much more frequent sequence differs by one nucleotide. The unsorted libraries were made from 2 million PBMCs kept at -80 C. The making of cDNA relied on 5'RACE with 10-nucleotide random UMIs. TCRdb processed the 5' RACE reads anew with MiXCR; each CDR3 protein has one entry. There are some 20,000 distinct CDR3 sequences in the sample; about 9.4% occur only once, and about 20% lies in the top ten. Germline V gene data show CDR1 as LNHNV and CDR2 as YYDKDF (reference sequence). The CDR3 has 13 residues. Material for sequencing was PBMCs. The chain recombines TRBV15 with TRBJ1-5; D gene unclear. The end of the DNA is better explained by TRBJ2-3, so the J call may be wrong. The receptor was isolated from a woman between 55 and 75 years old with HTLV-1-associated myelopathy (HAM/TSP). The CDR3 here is CATSHTRTLTQYF. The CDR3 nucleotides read TGTGCCACCTCGCACACCCGGACCCTGACCCAGTATTTT.